The 5 T cell receptor beta chains listed next were all sequenced from one sample in a study of radiation and T cells in renal cell carcinoma. Treatment described: treatment-naive control, cytoreductive nephrectomy. Libraries were prepared by immunoSEQ multiplex PCR; TCRdb keeps only in-frame clonotypes and omits some of them. This table holds thousands of clones, roughly two thirds found once. The source material was tumor tissue, sampled from a patient whose treatment was nephrectomy without radiotherapy. These receptor sequences come from a man in his 60s with renal cell carcinoma.

Of note for this clone: Mismatch with germline at one junction end may stem from a read error. The chain couples TRBV7-9 to TRBJ2-1; maybe TRBD1 (6 bases). Germline assignment: CDR1 SEHNR and CDR2 FQNEAQ (reference sequence). This CDR3 spans 12 amino acids. DNA for the CDR3: TGTGCCAGCAGCTTATTGGGGGCAGTAACGATCTTC. Its protein is CASSLLGAVTIF.

The J gene is TRBJ1-2, the V gene TRBV7-2; D possibly corresponds to TRBD1 (6 bases). The CDR3 is made up of 15 amino acids. CDR1 is SGHTA and CDR2 is FQGNSA in the germline V gene. V shed 4 bases and J shed 2 bases, with 14 bases lying between them. CDR3 in DNA: TGTGCCAGCAGCTCGACTCGAGGGGGGAACTATGGCTACACCTTC. This encodes CASSSTRGGNYGYTF.

V is TRBV5-1 and J is TRBJ2-6; D not certain. V lost 1 base and J lost 0, with 5 bases in between. Looked up from germline, CDR1 is SGHRS and CDR2 is YFSETQ. The CDR3 totals 15 residues. The CDR3 DNA reads TGCGCCAGCAGCTTGCTTATCTCTGGGGCCAACGTCCTGACTTTC. This sequence encodes CASSLLISGANVLTF.

This chain joins TRBV4-2 and TRBJ1-4; unclear D gene. The CDR3 is 17 amino acids. The germline CDR1 and CDR2 sequences are LGHNA and YNFKEQ. Trimming shortened V by 3 bases and J by 0 bases, and 14 bases separated the two germline ends. The CDR3 sequence is CASSQLLESATNEKLFF. The CDR3 DNA reads as TGTGCCAGCAGCCAGCTCCTCGAGTCGGCAACTAATGAAAAACTGTTTTTT.

The chain is built from TRBV4-3 and TRBJ1-2; D gene unclear. CDR3 length equals 13 residues. Per the germline V gene, CDR1 is LGHNA and CDR2 is YSLEER. V shed 0 bases and J shed 4 bases, with 6 bases lying between them. The CDR3 region is CASSQDGSYGYTF. As DNA, the CDR3 is TGCGCCAGCAGCCAAGACGGCAGCTATGGCTACACCTTC.